These 27 T cell receptor beta chains share one sample of origin, sequenced in a study of CD8+ T cells in alopecia areata. Extraction and reverse transcription of RNA yielded cDNA as the sequencing template. This table comes from immunoSEQ multiplex PCR, and its TCRdb copy is limited to in-frame clones, with some not included. Of around 250,000 clones listed, less than 80% are singletons. Sequences were derived from CD4+ T cells sorted from blood, sampled at week 0. The receptors here all came from a human donor with alopecia areata.

This chain uses TRBV4-2 with TRBJ1-5; 8 nucleotides line up with TRBD1. Per the germline V gene, CDR1 is LGHNA and CDR2 is YNFKEQ. The junction had 7 bases not matched to a gene; V was cut back by 0 bases and J by 6 bases. The CDR3 covers 16 residues. The CDR3 is CASSQDAGGAGQPQHF. The CDR3 nucleotides are TGTGCCAGCAGCCAAGATGCAGGGGGCGCTGGTCAGCCCCAGCATTTT.

The V and J genes are TRBV4-3 and TRBJ1-6; D unclear. The CDR3 contains 14 residues. V lost 0 bases to trimming and J lost 7 bases, with 7 bases between them. Germline V CDR1 and CDR2: LGHNA, YSLEER. DNA of the CDR3: TGCGCCAGCAGCCAAGACATCCGCAATTCACCCCTCCACTTT. Translating it yields CASSQDIRNSPLHF.

The rearrangement joins TRBV5-1 to TRBJ2-1, with TRBD2 matching 11 bases. This CDR3 comprises 15 residues. CDR1 and CDR2 (germline): SGHRS, YFSETQ. V shed 4 bases and J 3 bases; nucleotides not matched to a gene: 3. The chain's CDR3 is CASSPGLADYNEQFF. The CDR3 DNA reads as TGCGCCAGCAGCCCGGGACTAGCGGACTACAATGAGCAGTTCTTC.

The chain couples TRBV10-3 to TRBJ1-5, with TRBD1 matching over 12 bases. V gave up 5 bases and J gave up 3 bases; unmatched junction bases: 2. CDR1 and CDR2 from the germline V gene are ENHRY and SYGVKD. The length of the CDR3 is 15 residues. CDR3 residues: CAISSGQGANQPQHF. CDR3 in DNA: TGTGCCATCAGTTCGGGACAGGGGGCCAATCAGCCCCAGCATTTT.

The rearrangement joins TRBV19 to TRBJ2-6, with TRBD2 matching over 8 bases. Unmatched junction bases numbered 3, after V lost 3 bases and J lost 2 bases. Germline CDR1 LNHDA, CDR2 SQIVND (reference sequence). The CDR3 is 16 amino acids. CDR3 nucleotide sequence: TGTGCCAGTAGTATTTTGCGGGGGGCTGGGGCCAACGTCCTGACTTTC. Residues: CASSILRGAGANVLTF.

The rearrangement links TRBV30 to TRBJ1-1; D gene unclear. The ends were cut back, 1 base at V and 4 bases at J, with 16 bases in the middle. The length of the CDR3 is 15 residues. The V gene's germline CDR1 is GTSNPN and CDR2 SVGIG (reference sequence). As DNA, the CDR3 is TGTGCCTGGAGTGACTTTCGGTTGTGGGGCACTGAAGCTTTCTTT. This gives the protein CAWSDFRLWGTEAFF.

This clone showed up just a few times. The chain couples TRBV29-1 to TRBJ2-7; either TRBD1 or TRBD2 may fit D (5 bases each). The CDR3 runs to 11 residues. V gave up 3 bases and J gave up 12 bases, with 15 bases separating them. Looked up from germline, CDR1 is SQVTM and CDR2 is ANQGSEA. The CDR3 DNA follows: TGCAGCGTTGACCAAGGACTGGGGCGGTACTTC. Translation: CSVDQGLGRYF.

This clone occurred once. The rearrangement links TRBV5-1 to TRBJ2-2, with TRBD1 as a possible D gene (5 bases). The germline V gene encodes CDR1 SGHRS and CDR2 YFSETQ. V gave up 4 bases and J gave up 2 bases, with 15 bases separating them. This CDR3 is 16 amino acids long. The CDR3 DNA follows: TGCGCCAGCAGCCCAAAATCTACAGGAAACACCGGGGAGCTGTTTTTT. Protein sequence: CASSPKSTGNTGELFF.

This chain joins TRBV5-4 and TRBJ1-2; D is undetermined. CDR1 and CDR2 from the germline V gene are SGHNT and YYREEE (reference sequence). The length of the CDR3 is 15 residues. Trimming shortened V by 0 bases and J by 1 base, and 10 bases separated the two germline ends. The CDR3 loop is CASSLEWQDNYGYTF. CDR3 sequence (DNA): TGTGCCAGCAGCTTGGAGTGGCAGGATAACTATGGCTACACCTTC.

The rearrangement uses TRBV29-1 and TRBJ2-1; unclear D gene. Per the germline V gene, CDR1 is SQVTM and CDR2 is ANQGSEA. V lost 1 base and J lost 2, with 9 bases in between. The CDR3 has 14 amino acids. The CDR3 here is CSVEGTATYNEQFF. CDR3 nucleotide sequence: TGCAGCGTTGAAGGGACCGCCACCTACAATGAGCAGTTCTTC.

This clone was counted between two and nine times. V usage is TRBV7-6 and J usage is TRBJ2-3; perhaps TRBD1 as D (6 bases). CDR1 and CDR2 (germline): SGHVS, FNYEAQ. This CDR3 spans 13 amino acids. Trimming left V 4 bases short and J 4 bases short, with 9 bases between. CDR3 in amino acids: CASSSSGADTQYF. The CDR3 nucleotides read TGTGCCAGCAGCTCCTCAGGGGCAGATACGCAGTATTTT.

The rearrangement links TRBV4-2 to TRBJ1-6; no clear D. Per the germline V gene, CDR1 is LGHNA and CDR2 is YNFKEQ. V dropped 5 bases and J dropped 7 bases, with 15 bases sitting between them. The CDR3 consists of 15 residues. CDR3 bases: TGTGCCAGCAGCGGTCGGCAGGAGGGAAATTCACCCCTCCACTTT. It specifies CASSGRQEGNSPLHF.

This clone has just a few counts. The chain joins TRBV4-3 to TRBJ2-5; D not resolved. Germline V gene lookup returns CDR1 LGHNA and CDR2 YSLEER. The length of the CDR3 is 15 residues. Trimming removed 0 bases at V and 5 bases at J, with 13 bases between. CDR3 residues: CASSQDPRRGETQYF. The CDR3 coding sequence is TGCGCCAGCAGCCAAGATCCCAGGCGTGGGGAGACCCAGTACTTC.

The J gene is TRBJ2-2, the V gene TRBV5-4; D unclear. This CDR3 is 14 amino acids long. Germline CDR1 reads SGHNT; CDR2 reads YYREEE (reference sequence). V was trimmed by 4 bases and J by 4 bases, leaving 11 bases between them. The CDR3 spells CASSQSQVTGELFF. CDR3 in DNA: TGTGCCAGCAGCCAATCTCAAGTCACCGGGGAGCTGTTTTTT.

The genes are TRBV29-1 and TRBJ1-1, with 7 bases aligning to TRBD1. Looked up from germline, CDR1 is SQVTM and CDR2 is ANQGSEA. The CDR3 loop spans 13 amino acids. With V trimmed by 3 bases and J by 7 bases, 8 bases remained unmatched. CDR3 residues: CSVDKMSGGEAFF. DNA of the CDR3: TGCAGCGTTGATAAGATGTCAGGGGGTGAAGCTTTCTTT.

The gene calls are TRBV11-2 and TRBJ1-1, with D perhaps matching TRBD1 (5 bases). Looked up from germline, CDR1 is SGHAT and CDR2 is FQNNGV. The CDR3 is 16 amino acids. V dropped 5 bases and J dropped 0 bases, with 16 bases sitting between them. The chain's CDR3 is CASSRAGGQLNTEAFF. In DNA, the CDR3 is TGTGCCAGCAGCAGAGCCGGCGGACAACTGAACACTGAAGCTTTCTTT.

The rearrangement joins TRBV7-2 to TRBJ1-2; D ambiguous. V lost 5 bases and J 2 bases, leaving 15 bases between the germline ends. Germline CDR1 reads SGHTA; CDR2 reads FQGNSA. The CDR3 is 15 amino acids. This CDR3 reads CASSHDSAGNYGYTF. In nucleotides, the CDR3 is TGTGCCAGCAGCCACGACTCTGCCGGGAACTATGGCTACACCTTC.

CDR3 sequence: CASSPVWVTGELFF. CDR3 bases: TGTGCCAGCAGTCCAGTGTGGGTCACCGGGGAGCTGTTTTTT. V gene TRBV6-5 combines with J gene TRBJ2-2, with unresolved D. Germline V gene lookup returns CDR1 MNHEY and CDR2 SVGAGI. The CDR3 is 14 residues long. The V end was cut by 5 bases, the J end by 4 bases, with 11 bases between.

This sequence joins TRBV29-1 and TRBJ2-1, with unresolved D. The CDR3 contains 13 residues. Per the germline V gene, CDR1 is SQVTM and CDR2 is ANQGSEA. The V end was cut by 4 bases, the J end by 4 bases, with 11 bases between. CDR3 bases: TGCAGCGTTGGAGCACAAAGGTACAATGAGCAGTTCTTC. This gives the protein CSVGAQRYNEQFF.

This clone came up a few times. This chain links TRBV19 with TRBJ2-4; D unclear. Per germline, CDR1 LNHDA and CDR2 SQIVND (reference sequence). V was cut by 1 base and J by 1 base, with 5 bases left in between. The CDR3 runs 14 residues. CDR3 nucleotide sequence: TGTGCCAGTAGTATAGGACGGGCCAAAAACATTCAGTACTTC. It yields the protein CASSIGRAKNIQYF.

The chain combines TRBV29-1 with TRBJ2-3; D is tentatively TRBD1 or TRBD2 (5 bases each). In germline, CDR1 is SQVTM, CDR2 ANQGSEA. V gave up 6 bases and J gave up 2 bases, with 6 bases separating them. The CDR3 length is 11 residues. This chain's CDR3 is CSVGVTDTQYF. CDR3 sequence (DNA): TGCAGCGTGGGGGTCACAGATACGCAGTATTTT.

The sample holds a few counts of this clone. The gene calls are TRBV7-9 and TRBJ2-3, with 7 nucleotides matching TRBD2. The V and J ends lost 1 base and 0 bases, in that order; junction bases with no gene match: 10. Per the germline V gene, CDR1 is SEHNR and CDR2 is FQNEAQ (reference sequence). This CDR3 has 18 amino acids. CDR3 sequence reads: CASSLVAGQFFSTDTQYF. CDR3 nucleotides: TGTGCCAGCAGCTTAGTAGCGGGCCAATTCTTTAGCACAGATACGCAGTATTTT.

This chain uses TRBV30 with TRBJ2-2, with unresolved D. Trimming pared 3 bases from V and 4 bases from J, leaving 9 bases between. CDR1 and CDR2 (germline): GTSNPN, SVGIG (reference sequence). CDR3 length: 13 amino acids. Here the CDR3 DNA reads TGTGCCTGGAGGGGAAGGTTCACCGGGGAGCTGTTTTTT. Its translation: CAWRGRFTGELFF.

The chain recombines TRBV7-9 with TRBJ1-4, with 7 nucleotides matching TRBD1. Germline CDR1 is SEHNR and CDR2 is FQNEAQ (reference sequence). The CDR3 runs to 13 residues. V gave up 4 bases and J gave up 6 bases; unmatched junction bases: 2. CDR3 residues: CASSSTGDEKLFF. In nucleotides, the CDR3 is TGTGCCAGCAGCTCAACAGGGGATGAAAAACTGTTTTTT.

The genes are TRBV29-1 and TRBJ2-3; 12 bases map to TRBD2. CDR1 is SQVTM, CDR2 ANQGSEA, per germline. The CDR3 runs 15 residues. Germline trimming cut 6 bases from V and 2 bases from J; bases unmatched to any gene: 6. The CDR3 sequence is CSVAGLAGNTDTQYF. In DNA form, the CDR3 reads TGCAGCGTCGCCGGACTAGCGGGGAACACAGATACGCAGTATTTT.

The sample holds one count of this clone. The chain employs TRBV5-1 and TRBJ2-6; no reliable D call. The CDR3 extends over 14 amino acids. The V end was cut by 6 bases, the J end by 0 bases, with 7 bases between. Germline CDR1 and CDR2: SGHRS and YFSETQ. CDR3 sequence reads: CASTSASGANVLTF. The DNA of the CDR3 is TGCGCCAGCACGTCGGCCTCTGGGGCCAACGTCCTGACTTTC.

The rearrangement uses TRBV29-1 and TRBJ2-5, with D tentatively TRBD2 (5 bases). The CDR3 loop spans 12 amino acids. Per germline, CDR1 SQVTM and CDR2 ANQGSEA. V lost 7 bases, J lost 4 bases, and 13 bases lay in between. This CDR3 is CSAYVGRETQYF. Here the CDR3 DNA reads TGCAGCGCATATGTGGGGAGAGAGACCCAGTACTTC.